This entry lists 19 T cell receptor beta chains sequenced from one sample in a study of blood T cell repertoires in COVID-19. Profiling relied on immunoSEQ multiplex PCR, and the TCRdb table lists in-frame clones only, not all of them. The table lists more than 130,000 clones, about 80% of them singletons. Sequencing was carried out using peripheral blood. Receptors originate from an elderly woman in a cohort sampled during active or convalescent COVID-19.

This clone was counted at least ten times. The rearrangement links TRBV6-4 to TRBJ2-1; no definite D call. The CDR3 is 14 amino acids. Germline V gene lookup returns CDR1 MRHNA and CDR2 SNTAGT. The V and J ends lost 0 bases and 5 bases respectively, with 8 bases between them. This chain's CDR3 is CASSDSNSHNEQFF. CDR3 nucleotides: TGTGCCAGCAGTGACTCGAATAGCCACAATGAGCAGTTCTTC.

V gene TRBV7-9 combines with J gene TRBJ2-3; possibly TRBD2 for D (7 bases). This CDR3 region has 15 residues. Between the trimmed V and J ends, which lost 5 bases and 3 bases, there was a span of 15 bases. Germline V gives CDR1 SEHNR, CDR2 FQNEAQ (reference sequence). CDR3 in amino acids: CASSRGGGDTDTQYF. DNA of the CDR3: TGTGCCAGCAGCCGGGGAGGGGGGGATACAGATACGCAGTATTTT.

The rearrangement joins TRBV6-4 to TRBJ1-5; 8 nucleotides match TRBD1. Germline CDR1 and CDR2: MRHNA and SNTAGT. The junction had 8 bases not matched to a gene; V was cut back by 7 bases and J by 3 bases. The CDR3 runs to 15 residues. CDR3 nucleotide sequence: TGTGCCAGCAACAGGACAGGGCACTTCAATCAGCCCCAGCATTTT. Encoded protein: CASNRTGHFNQPQHF.

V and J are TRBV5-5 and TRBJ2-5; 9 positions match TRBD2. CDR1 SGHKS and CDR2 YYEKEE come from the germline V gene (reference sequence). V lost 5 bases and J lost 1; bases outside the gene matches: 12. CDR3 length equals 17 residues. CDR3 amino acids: CASRSVQIAGAQETQYF. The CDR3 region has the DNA TGTGCCAGCAGGTCTGTCCAAATAGCGGGGGCCCAAGAGACCCAGTACTTC.

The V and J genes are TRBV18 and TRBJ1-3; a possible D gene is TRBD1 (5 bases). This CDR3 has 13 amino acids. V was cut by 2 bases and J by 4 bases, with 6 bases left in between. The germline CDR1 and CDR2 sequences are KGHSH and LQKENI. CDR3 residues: CASSPGAGNTIYF. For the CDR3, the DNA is TGTGCCAGCTCACCAGGGGCGGGAAACACCATATATTTT.

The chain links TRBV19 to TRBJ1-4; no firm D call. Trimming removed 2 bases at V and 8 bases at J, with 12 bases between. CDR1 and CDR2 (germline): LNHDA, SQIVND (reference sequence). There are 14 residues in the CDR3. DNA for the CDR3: TGTGCCAGTAGTATACGGGGTATTCAGGAAAAACTGTTTTTT. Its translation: CASSIRGIQEKLFF. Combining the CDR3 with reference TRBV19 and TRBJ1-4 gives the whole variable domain DGGITQSPKYLFRKEGQNVTLSCEQNLNHDAMYWYRQDPGQGLRLIYYSQIVNDFQKGDIAEGYSVSREKKESFPLTVTSAQKNPTAFYLCASSIRGIQEKLFFGSGTQLSVL.

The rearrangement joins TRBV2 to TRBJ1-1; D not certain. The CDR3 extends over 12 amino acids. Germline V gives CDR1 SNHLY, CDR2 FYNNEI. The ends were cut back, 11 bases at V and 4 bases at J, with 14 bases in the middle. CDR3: CAGGRGPTEAFF. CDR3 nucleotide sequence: TGTGCCGGAGGGAGAGGCCCCACTGAAGCTTTCTTT. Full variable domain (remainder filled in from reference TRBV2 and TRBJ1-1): EPEVTQTPSHQVTQMGQEVILRCVPISNHLYFYWYRQILGQKVEFLVSFYNNEISEKSEIFDDQFSVERPDGSNFTLKIRSTKLEDSAMYFCAGGRGPTEAFFGQGTRLTVV.

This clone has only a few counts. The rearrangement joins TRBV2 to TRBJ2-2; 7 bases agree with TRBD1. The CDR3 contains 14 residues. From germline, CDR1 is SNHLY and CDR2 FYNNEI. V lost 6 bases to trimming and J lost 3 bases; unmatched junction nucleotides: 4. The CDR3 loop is CASRGDSDTGELFF. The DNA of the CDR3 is TGTGCCAGCAGGGGGGACAGCGACACCGGGGAGCTGTTTTTT.

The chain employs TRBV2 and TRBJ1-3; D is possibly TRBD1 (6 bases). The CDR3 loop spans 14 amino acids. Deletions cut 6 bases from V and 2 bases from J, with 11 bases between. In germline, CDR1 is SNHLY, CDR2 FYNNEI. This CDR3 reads CASRGTGTGNTIYF. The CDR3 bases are TGTGCCAGCAGGGGAACAGGGACTGGAAACACCATATATTTT.

The CDR3 bases are TGTGCCACCAGTGATTTTTTCGGACAGGGGTATGAGCAGTTCTTC. It codes for CATSDFFGQGYEQFF. The chain is built from TRBV24-1 and TRBJ2-1, with TRBD1 identical over 9 bases. J gave up 8 bases and V 1 base, and 5 bases lay outside the gene matches. The V gene's germline CDR1 is KGHDR and CDR2 SFDVKD. The CDR3 has 15 amino acids.

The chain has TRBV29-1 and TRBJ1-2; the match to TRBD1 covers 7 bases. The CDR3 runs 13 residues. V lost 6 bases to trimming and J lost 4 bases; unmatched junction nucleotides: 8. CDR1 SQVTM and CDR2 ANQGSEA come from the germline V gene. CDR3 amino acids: CSVIEDRTYGYTF. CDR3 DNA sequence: TGCAGCGTCATAGAGGACAGGACCTATGGCTACACCTTC.

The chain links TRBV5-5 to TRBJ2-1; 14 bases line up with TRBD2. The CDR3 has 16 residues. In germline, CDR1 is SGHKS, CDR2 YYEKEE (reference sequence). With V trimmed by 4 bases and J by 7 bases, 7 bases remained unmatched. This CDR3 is CASSPLTSGGANEQFF. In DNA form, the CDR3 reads TGTGCCAGCAGCCCTCTGACTAGCGGGGGGGCGAATGAGCAGTTCTTC.

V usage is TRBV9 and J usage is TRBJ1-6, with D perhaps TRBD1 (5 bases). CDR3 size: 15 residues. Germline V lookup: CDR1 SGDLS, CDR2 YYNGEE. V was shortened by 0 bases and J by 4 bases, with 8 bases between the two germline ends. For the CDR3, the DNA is TGTGCCAGCAGCGTAGAGGGGACTTATAATTCACCCCTCCACTTT. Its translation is CASSVEGTYNSPLHF.

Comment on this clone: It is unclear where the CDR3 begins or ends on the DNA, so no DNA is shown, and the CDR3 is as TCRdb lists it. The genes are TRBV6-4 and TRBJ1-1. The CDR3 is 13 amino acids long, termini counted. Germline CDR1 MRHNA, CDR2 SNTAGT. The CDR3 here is CASSDFRGTEAFF.

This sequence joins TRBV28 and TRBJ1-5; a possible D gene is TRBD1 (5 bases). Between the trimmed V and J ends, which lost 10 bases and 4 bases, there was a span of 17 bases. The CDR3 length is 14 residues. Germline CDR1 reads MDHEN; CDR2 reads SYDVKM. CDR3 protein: CATLRREGNQPQHF. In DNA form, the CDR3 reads TGTGCCACCCTTCGCAGGGAAGGGAATCAGCCCCAGCATTTT. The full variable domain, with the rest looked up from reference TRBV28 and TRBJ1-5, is DVKVTQSSRYLVKRTGEKVFLECVQDMDHENMFWYRQDPGLGLRLIYFSYDVKMKEKGDIPEGYSVSREKKERFSLILESASTNQTSMYLCATLRREGNQPQHFGDGTRLSIL.

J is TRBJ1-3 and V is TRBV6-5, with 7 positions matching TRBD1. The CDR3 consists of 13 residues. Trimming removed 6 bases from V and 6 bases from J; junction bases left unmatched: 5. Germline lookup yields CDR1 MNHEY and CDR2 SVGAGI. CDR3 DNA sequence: TGTGCCAGCAGGGGGCAGGGGGAAAACACCATATATTTT. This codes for CASRGQGENTIYF.

CDR3 protein: CASSQVGYQETQYF. In nucleotides, the CDR3 is TGCGCCAGCAGCCAAGTCGGGTACCAAGAGACCCAGTACTTC. This chain links TRBV4-1 with TRBJ2-5; no firm D call. Germline V gene lookup returns CDR1 MGHRA and CDR2 YSYEKL. V was trimmed by 1 base and J by 0 bases, leaving 6 bases between them. This CDR3 region has 14 residues.

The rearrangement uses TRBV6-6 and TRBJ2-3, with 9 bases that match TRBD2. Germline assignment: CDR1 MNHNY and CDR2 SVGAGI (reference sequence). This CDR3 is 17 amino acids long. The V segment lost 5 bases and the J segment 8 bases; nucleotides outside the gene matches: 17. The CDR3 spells CASSPTQDKPTSGTQYF. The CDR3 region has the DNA TGTGCCAGCAGTCCTACCCAAGACAAGCCGACTAGCGGTACGCAGTATTTT.

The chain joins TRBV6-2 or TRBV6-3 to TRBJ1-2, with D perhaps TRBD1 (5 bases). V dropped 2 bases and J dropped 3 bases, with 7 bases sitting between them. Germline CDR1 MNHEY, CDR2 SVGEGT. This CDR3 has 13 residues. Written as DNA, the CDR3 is TGTGCCAGCAGTTACGGCAGGGACTATGGCTACACCTTC. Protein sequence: CASSYGRDYGYTF.